This T cell receptor (beta chain) came from a study of beta chain features in type 1 diabetes (dated by TCRdb to between 2017 and 2018). General notes on the study: Mean age, gender distribution, total cell number and subset yield were not different between patients and healthy donors. A total of some 110 million sorted cells were examined across all samples, and a strong correlation was observed between cell number per subset and RNA yield. In the study, recently diagnosed type 1 diabetes patients and matched healthy donors were compared on the TCRB repertoires of their sorted circulating CD4+ T cell subsets. Naive and central memory subsets were obtained from all 30 or so donors, but regulatory and stem cell-like memory subsets were isolated from only 8 patients and roughly 8 healthy donors.

Each donor gave one peripheral blood draw, around 0.12 L on average, collected into heparinised tubes. A BD FACSAria II and a panel including CD45RO, CCR7, CD25, CD127, CD95 and CD27 were used to sort naive, central memory, regulatory and stem cell-like memory CD4+ T cells. All sorted populations exceeded 95% purity. PBMCs were isolated immediately by Lymphoprep density gradient centrifugation and stained directly without culture. Samples were stained and sorted in pairs, with one healthy donor and one patient per experiment, so that batch effects were minimized. This clone was counted only a few times. Its binding antigen is unknown. No qualities accompany the bases; no much larger clone lies one base away. Findings and caveats that apply to the study as a whole: Shorter templates might have been favored by PCR, but patient and control samples were amplified and corrected together, so both groups would have been affected equally by any skew. A moderate but significant shortening of TCRB CDR3 length was observed in type 1 diabetes patients in all four CD4+ subsets. Because cDNA rather than genomic DNA was sequenced, highly expressing activated cells could have been over-represented, although no difference in activation and CD3 levels was found between groups. At VDJ recombination sites, patients with type 1 diabetes made fewer insertions and deleted more nucleotides, a pattern implying thymic rearrangement abnormalities. Because the HLA sub-analyses included only small numbers of individuals, any influence of HLA type on TCRB rearrangement was left unresolved. The naive, central memory and regulatory TCRB repertoires appeared to resemble one another more closely among patients than among healthy donors.

Via the germline V gene, CDR1 is SGDLS and CDR2 YYNGEE. The CDR3 runs 13 residues from the cysteine to the phenylalanine. Only the CDR3 portion is preserved as DNA: 39 bases, with reading frame beginning at the first base. The V end loses 1 base and the J end loses 5 bases, and a stretch of 9 bases separates them. The entire amount of isolated RNA was reverse transcribed using the High Capacity cDNA Reverse Transcription Kit, so the sequenced TCRB transcripts were expressed ones. Deep immunoSEQ sequencing was applied to naive, central memory and regulatory T cell samples, giving an average of about 3.8 million total reads per sample. Sorted cells were lysed in RLT buffer, and RNA was extracted using DNase-treated RNeasy Micro or Mini kits according to cell number. To prevent cross-contamination, every cell subset was processed on its own, while patient and healthy donor samples were processed together. Using the immunoSEQ multiplex PCR, TCRB sequences were amplified from cDNA into 87-bp fragments spanning the CDR3 region. The amplicons were sequenced using the Illumina HiSeq platform. For the original study's pipeline: PCR bias was computationally corrected using synthetic template baselines, reads within Hamming distance 2 were collapsed, and singletons that could not be merged were discarded. Reads were aligned against IMGT so that V, D and J genes, CDR3 length and insertions or deletions at six rearrangement sites could be assigned. Clonotype counts were normalized to sorted cell number within each subset before computing true diversity and Gini coefficients with the tcR R package. The overlap coefficient, calculated on TCRB nucleotide sequences, was used to quantify repertoire sharing. Out-of-frame TCRB sequences from naive cells were analyzed to stand in for the pre-selection repertoire. The source is immuneACCESS, and TCRdb retained only in-frame sequences with V and J called. Part of the clones is not carried over; for the studies checked, unresolved V genes explain less than half of this, and the remainder is unexplained. Clonal size and the V and J genes are those of that table, whereas D and trimming came from the DNA. This sample lists more than 250,000 clones; roughly 20% were detected once. Approximately 0.029% of the sample goes to the ten largest clones.

Sample: naive CD4+ T cells from blood. This sample's cell subset or site label indicates: true naive CD4+ T cells. Recombination joined TRBV9 with TRBJ1-2, with the D gene uncertain. This clonotype was obtained from a woman in her 40s with type 1 diabetes. The DNA sequence is given as TGTGCCAGCAGCGTAAGAGAGGAATATGGCTACACCTTC. Its protein is CASSVREEYGYTF.